What follows are 10 T cell receptor beta chains derived from one specimen sequenced in a study of T cell responses to AZD1222 COVID-19 vaccine. The table came from immunoSEQ multiplex PCR; TCRdb's copy has only in-frame clones and leaves some out. This table has about 140,000 clones, around 90% appearing once. Material: peripheral blood, obtained on day 0 of AZD1222 vaccination. These TCRs come from an adult in good health.

This chain connects TRBV3-1 (or the pseudogene TRBV3-2) to TRBJ1-4; possible D gene TRBD1, 5 bases. The CDR3 totals 16 residues. V dropped 3 bases and J dropped 0 bases, with 11 bases sitting between them. Germline CDR1 reads LGHDT; CDR2 reads YNNKEL (reference sequence). The CDR3 nucleotides read TGTGCCAGCAGCCATTATCAGGGTTCAACTAATGAAAAACTGTTTTTT. Its protein is CASSHYQGSTNEKLFF.

This chain joins TRBV13 and TRBJ2-1; TRBD1 or TRBD2 may be the D gene (7 bases each). Trimming removed 11 bases at V and 8 bases at J, with 25 bases between. The germline V gene encodes CDR1 PRHDT and CDR2 FYEKMQ (reference sequence). This CDR3 is 15 amino acids long. CDR3 in DNA: TGTGCCTACCGGCAGGGGGGGAGGGTTTCGGATGAGCAGTTCTTC. This codes for CAYRQGGRVSDEQFF.

J is TRBJ2-7 and V is TRBV19, with D possibly TRBD2 on 5 matching bases. This CDR3 has 12 amino acids. Germline CDR1 and CDR2: LNHDA and SQIVND (reference sequence). The V end was cut by 4 bases, the J end by 3 bases, with 7 bases between. CDR3 amino acids: CASSKGLYEQYF. The CDR3, as DNA: TGTGCCAGTAGTAAAGGACTCTACGAGCAGTACTTC.

The chain is built from TRBV15 and TRBJ2-7; D not resolved. V was cut by 0 bases and J by 5 bases, with 5 bases left in between. Germline lookup yields CDR1 LNHNV and CDR2 YYDKDF (reference sequence). This CDR3 comprises 12 residues. CDR3 bases: TGTGCCACCAGCAGAGATCGGAACGAGCAGTACTTC. It encodes CATSRDRNEQYF.

This chain connects TRBV19 to TRBJ1-6, with no clear D. Trimming took 0 bases from V and 5 from J, leaving 8 bases between them. CDR1 and CDR2 (germline): LNHDA, SQIVND (reference sequence). The CDR3 is made up of 15 amino acids. The chain's CDR3 is CASSIDTDNNSPLHF. CDR3 coding DNA: TGTGCCAGTAGTATAGATACGGATAATAATTCACCCCTCCACTTT.

The V gene is TRBV19, the J gene TRBJ2-2; D is ambiguous. The CDR3 length is 16 residues. Trimming took 1 base from V and 0 from J, leaving 9 bases between them. Germline assignment: CDR1 LNHDA and CDR2 SQIVND (reference sequence). CDR3 region: CASSIGRKANTGELFF. The CDR3 DNA reads TGTGCCAGTAGTATAGGTCGTAAGGCGAACACCGGGGAGCTGTTTTTT.

Worth noting for this clone: The junction and the germline gene differ at one end; a read error may be behind it. The rearrangement links TRBV10-1 to TRBJ2-1, with TRBD2 identical over 10 bases. The CDR3 has 15 amino acids. Germline-derived CDR1 and CDR2 are WNHNN and SYGVQD (reference sequence). For the CDR3, the DNA is TGCGCCAGCAGCGAGTCTAGCGGGGGCTACAATGAGCAGTTCTTC. This translates into CASSESSGGYNEQFF.

This chain connects TRBV28 to TRBJ1-1, with D possibly TRBD1 on 5 matching bases. CDR1 MDHEN and CDR2 SYDVKM come from the germline V gene. The CDR3 sequence is 16 residues long. With 7 bases removed from V and 4 bases from J, the gap between germline ends came to 22 bases. The DNA for the CDR3 is TGTGCCAGCAAAAATAGAGGGGACGGGGAAACCACTGAAGCTTTCTTT. This encodes CASKNRGDGETTEAFF. The full variable domain, in which reference TRBV28 and TRBJ1-1 provide the parts outside the CDR3, is DVKVTQSSRYLVKRTGEKVFLECVQDMDHENMFWYRQDPGLGLRLIYFSYDVKMKEKGDIPEGYSVSREKKERFSLILESASTNQTSMYLCASKNRGDGETTEAFFGQGTRLTVV.

This CDR3 is CASSRLGGLALHF. The DNA of the CDR3 is TGTGCCAGCAGCCGCCTCGGCGGTCTGGCCCTCCACTTT. This chain joins TRBV7-2 and TRBJ1-6; the D is unclear. The length of the CDR3 is 13 residues. V was shortened by 5 bases and J by 14 bases, with 16 bases between the two germline ends. Looked up from germline, CDR1 is SGHTA and CDR2 is FQGNSA. Supplemented by reference TRBV7-2 and TRBJ1-6, the full variable domain reads GAGVSQSPSNKVTEKGKDVELRCDPISGHTALYWYRQSLGQGLEFLIYFQGNSAPDKSGLPSDRFSAERTGGSVSTLTIQRTQQEDSAVYLCASSRLGGLALHFGNGTRLTVT.

This chain's CDR3 is CASSFSQTDSPLHF. The DNA for the CDR3 is TGTGCCAGCAGCTTCTCCCAGACGGATTCACCCCTCCACTTT. This rearrangement joins TRBV7-9 to TRBJ1-6; D ambiguous. V was pared by 3 bases and J by 8 bases, with 11 bases between. The CDR3 extends over 14 amino acids. The germline V gene encodes CDR1 SEHNR and CDR2 FQNEAQ (reference sequence).